The rows below give T cell receptor beta chains drawn from one sample of a study of T cell changes during pregnancy in multiple sclerosis. The protocol was immunoSEQ multiplex PCR, while the TCRdb copy is restricted to in-frame clones and leaves out a portion. The repertoire has approximately 65,000 clones, around 97% of them found once; the top ten carry roughly 2.5%. The material sequenced was CD8+ T cells from peripheral blood mononuclear cells, taken after pregnancy. Receptors were obtained from a female donor with multiple sclerosis, enrolled in a pregnancy study. Both conserved end residues are part of each CDR3. Fields, in order: D gene, clone size, V gene, J gene, CDR3 DNA, CDR3 protein. The D gene is left open where the match is weak. Part of the rows lack a size; the others show once, few, many or a class for expanded clones.

.	.	TRBV5-6	TRBJ2-7	TGTGCCAGCAGCTTGGGCGTGGGGGCCCTCTACGAGCAGTACTTC	CASSLGVGALYEQYF
.	.	TRBV28	TRBJ2-1	TGTGCCAGCATGACACCTCGGACTCACAATGAGCAGTTCTTC	CASMTPRTHNEQFF
TRBD2	.	TRBV7-2	TRBJ2-5	TGTGCCAGCAGCTTCCGGACTAGTTCACTTGATGGGACCCAGTACTTC	CASSFRTSSLDGTQYF
TRBD1	.	TRBV4-2	TRBJ1-5	TGTGCCAGCAGTGATCCGGGACAGGGGTGGCAGCCCCAGCATTTT	CASSDPGQGWQPQHF
TRBD2	.	TRBV28	TRBJ2-3	TGTGCCAGCAGTTCGGGACTAGCCGGTAGCACAGATACGCAGTATTTT	CASSSGLAGSTDTQYF
.	few	TRBV30	TRBJ2-5	TGTGCCTGGAAAGGGACTGAAGAGACCCAGTACTTC	CAWKGTEETQYF
.	.	TRBV6-5	TRBJ1-4	TGTGCCAGCAGTTACGAGTTTGGGGGGACTAATGAAAAACTGTTTTTT	CASSYEFGGTNEKLFF
.	.	TRBV28	TRBJ2-2	TGTGCCAGCAGTTTATCCGCCGGGGAGCTGTTTTTT	CASSLSAGELFF
TRBD2	.	TRBV9	TRBJ2-7	TGTGCCAGCAGCGTAGCCTCCGAAGAAGGTAGGACTAGTCCCTCCGACGAGCAGTACTTC	CASSVASEEGRTSPSDEQYF
TRBD2	.	TRBV27	TRBJ2-1	TGTGCCAGCAGTTTGAGCCGACTAGCGGGAGTAAGGGATGAGCAGTTCTTC	CASSLSRLAGVRDEQFF
TRBD1	.	TRBV6-5	TRBJ1-2	TGTGCCAGCAGTTACCAAAAGGCACAGGGGTTCTATGGCTACACCTTC	CASSYQKAQGFYGYTF
TRBD2	once	TRBV19	TRBJ2-2	TGTGCCAGTCTTAGCGGGATAGACACCGGGGAGCTGTTTTTT	CASLSGIDTGELFF
.	.	TRBV10-3	TRBJ1-1	TGTGCCATCAGTGACCCAACCGAGAAAACAGCTGAAGCTTTCTTT	CAISDPTEKTAEAFF
TRBD1	.	TRBV5-1	TRBJ2-7	TGCGCCAGCAGCAGCTCGACAGGGGGGATCTCCTACGAGCAGTACTTC	CASSSSTGGISYEQYF
TRBD1	.	TRBV5-1	TRBJ2-3	TGCGCCAGCAGCGGATGGACAGGCGCAGATACGCAGTATTTT	CASSGWTGADTQYF
.	.	TRBV10-1	TRBJ2-7	TGCGCCACCGGGAGCCCGGGACAGACGTCCTACGAGCAGTACTTC	CATGSPGQTSYEQYF
TRBD1	.	TRBV4-1	TRBJ2-1	TGCGCCAGCAGCCAAGTTGTGGACAGGAATGAGCAGTTCTTC	CASSQVVDRNEQFF
.	once	TRBV7-2	TRBJ2-1	TGTGCCAGCAGCGTTAGCGGACCCTCCTACAATGAGCAGTTCTTC	CASSVSGPSYNEQFF
TRBD2	.	TRBV28	TRBJ2-7	TGTGCCAGCAGTTGGGGACTAGCGGGAGAAAACTCCTACGAGCAGTACTTC	CASSWGLAGENSYEQYF
TRBD2	.	TRBV7-3	TRBJ2-1	TGTGCCAGCAGCGCCATAGCGGGAGGCTACAATGAGCAGTTCTTC	CASSAIAGGYNEQFF
.	.	TRBV7-9	TRBJ1-3	TGTGCCAGCAGCTCCTCGGGTGCTGGAAACACCATATATTTT	CASSSSGAGNTIYF
.	.	TRBV5-1	TRBJ2-7	TGCGCCAGCAGCTTGGAAGACAAAAAGAACGAGCAGTACTTC	CASSLEDKKNEQYF
TRBD2	.	TRBV10-1	TRBJ2-3	TGCGCCAGCAGTGAGAAAACCGGACTAGCGGGAGGTACAGATACGCAGTATTTT	CASSEKTGLAGGTDTQYF
.	.	TRBV19	TRBJ1-5	TGTGCCAGTAGTAACCCGTGGGCAATAGGGGAGGATCAGCCCCAGCATTTT	CASSNPWAIGEDQPQHF
.	.	TRBV5-5	TRBJ2-2	TGTGCCAGCAGCTTGGATTGGGGCGGGATCACCGGGGAGCTGTTTTTT	CASSLDWGGITGELFF
TRBD2	once	TRBV19	TRBJ2-7	TGTGCCAGTAGCTCGGGAGGGAGCTCCTACGAGCAGTACTTC	CASSSGGSSYEQYF
TRBD2	.	TRBV7-2	TRBJ2-3	TGTGCCAGCAGCTTAGCGGGAGGGTCCTTCACAGATACGCAGTATTTT	CASSLAGGSFTDTQYF
.	.	TRBV6-1	TRBJ2-7	TGTGCCAGCAGTGTGGGGCAGGGCGTTTACGAGCAGTACTTC	CASSVGQGVYEQYF
.	.	TRBV19	TRBJ1-1	TGTGCCATAAAGACAGGGAACACTGAAGCTTTCTTT	CAIKTGNTEAFF
TRBD1	.	TRBV6-1	TRBJ2-1	TGTGCCAGCAGGATAGGACAGGGGGCCGATGAGCAGTTCTTC	CASRIGQGADEQFF
.	.	TRBV5-1	TRBJ2-7	TGCGCCAGCAGCCCGGAACAGGGCCTCGGGGACGAGCAGTACTTC	CASSPEQGLGDEQYF
TRBD1	.	TRBV29-1	TRBJ1-1	TGCAGCGTTGAGCCACAGGGGGCTAGGACTTTCTTT	CSVEPQGARTFF
TRBD1	.	TRBV9	TRBJ1-2	TGTGCCAGCAGCGCGGGGGACAGGAGCTTTTATGGCTACACCTTC	CASSAGDRSFYGYTF
.	.	TRBV6-1	TRBJ1-1	TGTGCCAGCACCGGGGGGGAGAACACTGAAGCTTTCTTT	CASTGGENTEAFF
.	.	TRBV19	TRBJ1-2	TGTGCCAGTACGGAGGAGGGAATAAACTATGGCTACACCTTC	CASTEEGINYGYTF
.	.	TRBV9	TRBJ2-2	TGTGCCAGCAGCAGGGGTTCCGCGGAGACCGGGGAGCTGTTTTTT	CASSRGSAETGELFF
.	.	TRBV5-5	TRBJ2-7	TGTGCCAGCAGCTTGTTTGCGACAGACTACGAGCAGTACTTC	CASSLFATDYEQYF
.	.	TRBV5-6	TRBJ2-3	TGTGCCAGCAGCTTACGCCAAACCTATAGCACAGATACGCAGTATTTT	CASSLRQTYSTDTQYF
TRBD2	.	TRBV7-9	TRBJ2-7	TGTGCCAGCAGCTTAGCAGGGTTAGCGGGAGGGCCGCACGAGCAGTACTTC	CASSLAGLAGGPHEQYF
.	.	TRBV9	TRBJ1-1	TGTGCCAGCAGCGCTGGACAGTTGAACACTGAAGCTTTCTTT	CASSAGQLNTEAFF
TRBD1	.	TRBV28	TRBJ1-2	TGTGCCAGCACCCAGGGGGCGGGGGATGGCTACACCTTC	CASTQGAGDGYTF
.	once	TRBV2	TRBJ2-3	TGTGCCAGCAGGCGAAGGGGAGGTCGCACAGATACGCAGTATTTT	CASRRRGGRTDTQYF
.	.	TRBV5-1	TRBJ2-7	TGCGCCAGCAGCTTGGCCGGCGGGGGCATGTACGAGCAGTACTTC	CASSLAGGGMYEQYF
TRBD1	.	TRBV7-8	TRBJ2-5	TGTGCCAGCAGCTCGGACAGGGCCCAAGAGACCCAGTACTTC	CASSSDRAQETQYF
.	.	TRBV7-2	TRBJ1-1	TGTGCCAGCAGCCTCACCTCCGAGACGGGACACATGAACACTGAAGCTTTCTTT	CASSLTSETGHMNTEAFF